The TCR beta chain described here comes from a study of technical replicates of blood from a handful of donors. Profiling relied on immunoSEQ multiplex PCR, and the TCRdb table lists in-frame clones only, not all of them. Of tens of thousands of clones listed, about 88% are singletons. V was pared by 5 bases and J by 9 bases, with 13 bases of the junction left unmatched. Germline CDR1 is SEHNR and CDR2 is FQNEAQ (reference sequence). The CDR3 totals 15 residues. The sample comprised PBMCs. This chain joins TRBV7-9 and TRBJ2-3; TRBD1 agrees at 8 bases. The source is a human donor in good health. Some clones in this sample may be carry-over from other donors' samples. CDR3 sequence (DNA): TGTGCCAGCAGCCCTCAAAGGACAGGGCTAGGGACGCAGTATTTT. Protein: CASSPQRTGLGTQYF.